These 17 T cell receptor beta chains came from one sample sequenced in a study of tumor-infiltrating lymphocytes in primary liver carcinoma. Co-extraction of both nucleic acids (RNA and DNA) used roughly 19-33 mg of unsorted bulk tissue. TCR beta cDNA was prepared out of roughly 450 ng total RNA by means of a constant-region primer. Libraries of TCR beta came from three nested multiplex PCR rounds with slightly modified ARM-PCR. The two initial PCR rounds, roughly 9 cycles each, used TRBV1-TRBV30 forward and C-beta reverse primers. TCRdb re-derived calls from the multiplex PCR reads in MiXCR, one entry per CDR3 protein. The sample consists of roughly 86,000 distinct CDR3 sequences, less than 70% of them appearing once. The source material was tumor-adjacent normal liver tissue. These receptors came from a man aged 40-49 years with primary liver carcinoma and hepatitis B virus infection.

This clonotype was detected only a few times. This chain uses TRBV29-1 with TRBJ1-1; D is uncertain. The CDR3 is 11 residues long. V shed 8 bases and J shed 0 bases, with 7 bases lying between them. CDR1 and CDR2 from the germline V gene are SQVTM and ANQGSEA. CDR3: CSMPVNTEAFF. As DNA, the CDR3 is TGCAGCATGCCAGTGAACACTGAAGCTTTCTTT.

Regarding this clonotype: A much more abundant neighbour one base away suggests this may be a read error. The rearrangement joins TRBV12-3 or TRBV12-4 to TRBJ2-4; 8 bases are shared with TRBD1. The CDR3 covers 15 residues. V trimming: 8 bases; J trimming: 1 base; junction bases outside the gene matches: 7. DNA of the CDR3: TGTGCCAGCGGGGACAGGAGGCTCGCCAAAAACATTCAGTACTTC. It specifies CASGDRRLAKNIQYF.

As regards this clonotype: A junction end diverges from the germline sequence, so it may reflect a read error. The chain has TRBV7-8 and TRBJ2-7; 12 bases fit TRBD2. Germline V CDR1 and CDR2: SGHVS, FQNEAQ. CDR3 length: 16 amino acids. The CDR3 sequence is CVRSPRTSGEPYEQYF. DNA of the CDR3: TGTGTCAGGAGCCCCCGGACTAGCGGGGAACCGTACGAGCAATACTTC.

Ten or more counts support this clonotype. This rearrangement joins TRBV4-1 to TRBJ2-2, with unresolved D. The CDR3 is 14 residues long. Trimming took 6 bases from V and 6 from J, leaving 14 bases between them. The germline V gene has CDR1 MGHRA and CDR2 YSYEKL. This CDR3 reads CASSHLTVAGELFF. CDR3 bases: TGCGCCAGCAGTCATTTGACGGTCGCCGGGGAGCTGTTTTTT.

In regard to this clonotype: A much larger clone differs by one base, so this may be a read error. CDR3 protein: CASSEQGSDQPQHF. The CDR3 bases are TGCGCCAGCAGTGAACAGGGGAGCGATCAGCCCCAGCATTTT. This chain uses TRBV10-2 with TRBJ1-5, with 7 nucleotides matching TRBD1. The germline V gene has CDR1 WSHSY and CDR2 SAAADI. This CDR3 is 14 amino acids long. V lost 3 bases and J lost 5; bases outside the gene matches: 4.

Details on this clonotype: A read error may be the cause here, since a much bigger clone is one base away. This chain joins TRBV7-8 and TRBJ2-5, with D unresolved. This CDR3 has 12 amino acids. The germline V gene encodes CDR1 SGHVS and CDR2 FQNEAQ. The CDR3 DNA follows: TGTGCCAGCAGCCCGACCCAAGATACCCAGTACTTC. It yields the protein CASSPTQDTQYF.

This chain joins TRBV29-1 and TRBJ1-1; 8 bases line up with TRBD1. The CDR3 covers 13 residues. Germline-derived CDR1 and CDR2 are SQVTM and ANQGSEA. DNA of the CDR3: TGCAGTCCCAGCCCAGGGGGCAGTGTTGAAGCTTTCTTT. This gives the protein CSPSPGGSVEAFF.

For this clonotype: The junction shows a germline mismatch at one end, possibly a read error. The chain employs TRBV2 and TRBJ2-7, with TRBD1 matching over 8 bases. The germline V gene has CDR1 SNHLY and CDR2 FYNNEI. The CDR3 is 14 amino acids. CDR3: CSSSWTGNSYEQYF. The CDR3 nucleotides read TGTTCCAGCAGTTGGACAGGGAACTCCTACGAGCAGTACTTC.

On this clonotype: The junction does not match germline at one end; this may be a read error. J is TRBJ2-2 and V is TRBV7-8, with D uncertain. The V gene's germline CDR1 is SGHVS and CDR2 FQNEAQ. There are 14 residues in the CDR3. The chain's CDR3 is CASSLTPNIGELFF. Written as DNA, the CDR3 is TGCGCCAGCAGCTTAACTCCGAACATCGGGGAGCTGTTTTTT.

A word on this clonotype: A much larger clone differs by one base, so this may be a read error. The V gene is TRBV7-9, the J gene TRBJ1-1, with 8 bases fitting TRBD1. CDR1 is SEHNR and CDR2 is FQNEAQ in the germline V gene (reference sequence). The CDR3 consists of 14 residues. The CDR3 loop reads CASSLGTGSDEAYF. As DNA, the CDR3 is TGTGCCAGCAGCTTAGGGACAGGGAGCGATGAAGCTTACTTT.

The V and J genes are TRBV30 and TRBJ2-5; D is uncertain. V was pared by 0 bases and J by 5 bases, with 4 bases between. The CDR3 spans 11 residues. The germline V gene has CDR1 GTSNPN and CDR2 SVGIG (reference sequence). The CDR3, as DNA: TGTGCCTGGAGTGTAAGTGAGACCCAGTACTTC. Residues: CAWSVSETQYF.

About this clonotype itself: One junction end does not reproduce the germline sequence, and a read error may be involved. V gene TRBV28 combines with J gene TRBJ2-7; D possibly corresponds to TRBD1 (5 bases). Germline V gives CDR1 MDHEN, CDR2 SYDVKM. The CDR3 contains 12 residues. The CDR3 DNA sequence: TGTGCCTGCAGTGCGCAGGGCTACAAGCAGTACTTC. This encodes CACSAQGYKQYF.

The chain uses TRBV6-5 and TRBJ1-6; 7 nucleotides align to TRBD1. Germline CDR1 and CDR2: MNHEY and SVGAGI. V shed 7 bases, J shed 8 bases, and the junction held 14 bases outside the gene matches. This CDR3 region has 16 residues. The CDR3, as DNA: TGTGCCAGCACCACTTACCGGACAGGAAGATATTCACCCCTCCACTTT. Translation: CASTTYRTGRYSPLHF.

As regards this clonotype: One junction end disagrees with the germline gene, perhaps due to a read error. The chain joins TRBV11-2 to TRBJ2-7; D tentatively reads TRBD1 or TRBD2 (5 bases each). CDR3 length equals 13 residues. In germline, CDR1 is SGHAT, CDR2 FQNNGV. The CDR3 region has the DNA TGTGCAAGCAACTCCGAGGGGTGGAACGAGCAGTACTTC. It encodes CASNSEGWNEQYF.

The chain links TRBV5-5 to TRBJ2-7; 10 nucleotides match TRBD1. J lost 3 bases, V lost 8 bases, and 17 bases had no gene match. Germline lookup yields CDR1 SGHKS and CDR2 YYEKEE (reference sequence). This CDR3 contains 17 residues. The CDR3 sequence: CASSVATRTGGIYEQYF. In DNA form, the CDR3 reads TGTGCCAGTAGCGTGGCGACGAGGACAGGGGGAATCTACGAGCAGTACTTC.

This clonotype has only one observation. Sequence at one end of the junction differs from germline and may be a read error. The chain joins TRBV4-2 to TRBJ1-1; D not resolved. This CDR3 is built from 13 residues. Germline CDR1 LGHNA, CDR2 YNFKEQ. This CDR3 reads CASNQVSDDEAFF. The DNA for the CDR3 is TGTGCCAGCAACCAAGTTAGTGACGACGAAGCTTTCTTT.

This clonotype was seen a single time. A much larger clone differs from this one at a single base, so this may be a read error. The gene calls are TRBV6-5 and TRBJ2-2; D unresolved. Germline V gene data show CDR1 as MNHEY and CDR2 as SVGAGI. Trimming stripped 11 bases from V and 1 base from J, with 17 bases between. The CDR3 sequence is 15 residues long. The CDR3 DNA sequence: TGTGCCGTAAAAGGGCCAGGAAGGAACACCGGGGAGCTGTTTTTT. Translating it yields CAVKGPGRNTGELFF.